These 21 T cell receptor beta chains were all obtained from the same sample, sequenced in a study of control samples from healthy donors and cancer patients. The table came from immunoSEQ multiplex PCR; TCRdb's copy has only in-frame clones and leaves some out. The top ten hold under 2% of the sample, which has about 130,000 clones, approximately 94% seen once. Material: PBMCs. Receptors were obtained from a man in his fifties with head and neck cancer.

The CDR3 protein is CASSPGLLNSPLHF. CDR3 nucleotides: TGTGCCAGCAGCCCAGGGTTGTTGAATTCACCCCTCCACTTT. The chain is built from TRBV11-2 and TRBJ1-6; D might be TRBD1 (5 bases). The germline V gene encodes CDR1 SGHAT and CDR2 FQNNGV. Trimming removed 5 bases from V and 7 bases from J, with 12 bases in between. The CDR3 length is 14 residues.

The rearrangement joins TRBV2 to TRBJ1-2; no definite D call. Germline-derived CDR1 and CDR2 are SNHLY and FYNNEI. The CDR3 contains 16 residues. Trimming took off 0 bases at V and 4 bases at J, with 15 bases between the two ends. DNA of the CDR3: TGTGCCAGCAGTGAAGCGCTTGACTCCTATTTCTATGGCTACACCTTC. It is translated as CASSEALDSYFYGYTF.

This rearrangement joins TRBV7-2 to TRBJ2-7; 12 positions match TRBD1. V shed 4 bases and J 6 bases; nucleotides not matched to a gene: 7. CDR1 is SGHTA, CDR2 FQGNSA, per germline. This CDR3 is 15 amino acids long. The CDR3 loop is CASSSQGQGASEQYF. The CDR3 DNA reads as TGTGCCAGCAGCTCCCAGGGACAGGGGGCAAGCGAGCAGTACTTC.

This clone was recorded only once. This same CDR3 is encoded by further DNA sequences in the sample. The CDR3 DNA reads as TGTGCCAGCTCACGGGAAGGGAACACCATATATTTT. Its protein is CASSREGNTIYF. This chain connects TRBV18 to TRBJ1-3; D is unresolved. This CDR3 has 12 amino acids. The germline V gene encodes CDR1 KGHSH and CDR2 LQKENI. V was pared by 4 bases and J by 7 bases, with 8 bases between.

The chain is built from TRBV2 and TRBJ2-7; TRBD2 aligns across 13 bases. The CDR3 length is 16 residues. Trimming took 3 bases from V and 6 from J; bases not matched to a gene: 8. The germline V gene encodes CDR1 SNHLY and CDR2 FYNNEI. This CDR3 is CASSDGGLAGVSEQYF. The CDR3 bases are TGTGCCAGCAGTGATGGAGGACTAGCGGGGGTTTCCGAGCAGTACTTC.

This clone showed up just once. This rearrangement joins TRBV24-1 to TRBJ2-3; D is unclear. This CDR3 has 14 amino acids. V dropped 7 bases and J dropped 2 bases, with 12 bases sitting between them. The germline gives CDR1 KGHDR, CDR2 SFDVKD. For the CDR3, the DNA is TGTGCCACCAGGGCTAGAGGACCCACAGATACGCAGTATTTT. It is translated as CATRARGPTDTQYF.

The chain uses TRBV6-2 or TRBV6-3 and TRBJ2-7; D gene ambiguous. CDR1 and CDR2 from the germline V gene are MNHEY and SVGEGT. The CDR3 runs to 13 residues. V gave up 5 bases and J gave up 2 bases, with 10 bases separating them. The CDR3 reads CASSDRVPYEQYF. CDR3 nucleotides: TGTGCCAGCAGTGACCGGGTCCCCTACGAGCAGTACTTC.

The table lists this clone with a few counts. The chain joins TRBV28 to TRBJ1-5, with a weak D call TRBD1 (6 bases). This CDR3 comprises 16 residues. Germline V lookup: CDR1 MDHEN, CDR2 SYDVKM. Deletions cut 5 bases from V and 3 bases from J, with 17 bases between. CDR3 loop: CASSQGGGQINQPQHF. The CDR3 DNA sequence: TGTGCCAGCAGTCAAGGTGGGGGGCAGATCAATCAGCCCCAGCATTTT. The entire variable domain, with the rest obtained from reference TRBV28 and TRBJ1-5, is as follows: DVKVTQSSRYLVKRTGEKVFLECVQDMDHENMFWYRQDPGLGLRLIYFSYDVKMKEKGDIPEGYSVSREKKERFSLILESASTNQTSMYLCASSQGGGQINQPQHFGDGTRLSIL.

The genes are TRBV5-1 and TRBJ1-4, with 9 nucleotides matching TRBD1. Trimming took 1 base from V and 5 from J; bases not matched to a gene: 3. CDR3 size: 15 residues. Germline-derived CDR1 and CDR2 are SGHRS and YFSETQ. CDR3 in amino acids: CASSLYGTGNEKLFF. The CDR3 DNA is TGCGCCAGCAGCTTGTATGGGACAGGGAATGAAAAACTGTTTTTT.

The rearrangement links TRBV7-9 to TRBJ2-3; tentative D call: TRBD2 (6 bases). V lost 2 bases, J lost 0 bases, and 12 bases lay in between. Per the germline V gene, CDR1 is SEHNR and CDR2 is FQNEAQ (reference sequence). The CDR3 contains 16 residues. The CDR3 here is CASSLTRTISTDTQYF. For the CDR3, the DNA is TGTGCCAGCAGCTTAACTCGGACTATTAGCACAGATACGCAGTATTTT. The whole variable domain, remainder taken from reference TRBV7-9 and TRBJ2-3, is DTGVSQNPRHKITKRGQNVTFRCDPISEHNRLYWYRQTLGQGPEFLTYFQNEAQLEKSRLLSDRFSAERPKGSFSTLEIQRTEQGDSAMYLCASSLTRTISTDTQYFGPGTRLTVL.

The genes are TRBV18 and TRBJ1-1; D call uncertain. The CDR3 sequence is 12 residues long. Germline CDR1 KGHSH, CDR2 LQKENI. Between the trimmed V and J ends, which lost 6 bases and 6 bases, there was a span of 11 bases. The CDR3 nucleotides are TGTGCCAGCTCTCAACAGCGTCCTGAAGCTTTCTTT. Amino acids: CASSQQRPEAFF.

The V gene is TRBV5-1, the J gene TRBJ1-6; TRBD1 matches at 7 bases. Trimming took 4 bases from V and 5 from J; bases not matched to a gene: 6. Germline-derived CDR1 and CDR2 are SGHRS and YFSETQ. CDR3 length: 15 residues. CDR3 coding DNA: TGCGCCAGCAGCACAGGGGTCATCGATAATTCACCCCTCCACTTT. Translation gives CASSTGVIDNSPLHF.

CDR3 sequence (DNA): TGTGCCAGCAGCCAGTCGGGGTCCGGGGACAATGAGCAGTTCTTC. Residues: CASSQSGSGDNEQFF. The gene calls are TRBV7-6 and TRBJ2-1; weak D call: TRBD2 (5 bases). CDR1 is SGHVS and CDR2 is FNYEAQ in the germline V gene. The CDR3 covers 15 residues. Between the trimmed V and J ends, which lost 5 bases and 5 bases, there was a span of 16 bases.

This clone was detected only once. CDR3 region: CASSLAGALNEKLFF. CDR3 DNA sequence: TGCGCCAGCAGCTTGGCGGGGGCTCTCAATGAAAAACTGTTTTTT. The chain recombines TRBV5-1 with TRBJ1-4; tentative D call: TRBD1 (6 bases). V was pared by 0 bases and J by 5 bases, with 11 bases between. The CDR3 is 15 amino acids. In germline, CDR1 is SGHRS, CDR2 YFSETQ.

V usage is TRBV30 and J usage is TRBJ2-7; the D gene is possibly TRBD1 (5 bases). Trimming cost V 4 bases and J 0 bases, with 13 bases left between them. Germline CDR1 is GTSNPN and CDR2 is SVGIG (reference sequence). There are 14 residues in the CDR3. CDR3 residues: CAWKWTTSSYEQYF. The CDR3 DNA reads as TGTGCCTGGAAATGGACAACGAGCTCCTACGAGCAGTACTTC. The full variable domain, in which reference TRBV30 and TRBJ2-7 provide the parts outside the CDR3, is SQTIHQWPATLVQPVGSPLSLECTVEGTSNPNLYWYRQAAGRGLQLLFYSVGIGQISSEVPQNLSASRPQDRQFILSSKKLLLSDSGFYLCAWKWTTSSYEQYFGPGTRLTVT.

The CDR3 nucleotides read TGTGCCTCCGGGACAGTTAATTGGCCCCAGCATTTT. Its protein product is CASGTVNWPQHF. The chain employs TRBV28 and TRBJ1-5; 7 bases fit TRBD1. The J segment lost 9 bases and the V segment lost 11 bases, leaving 10 bases of the junction unmatched. CDR3 size: 12 residues. Germline V gene data show CDR1 as MDHEN and CDR2 as SYDVKM.

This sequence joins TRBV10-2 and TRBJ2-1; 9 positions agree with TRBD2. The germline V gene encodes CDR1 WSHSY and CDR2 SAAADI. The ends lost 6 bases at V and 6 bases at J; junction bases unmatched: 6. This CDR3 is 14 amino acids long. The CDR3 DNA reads TGCGCCAGCAGAAATAGCGGGGGTGGCAATGAGCAGTTCTTC. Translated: CASRNSGGGNEQFF.

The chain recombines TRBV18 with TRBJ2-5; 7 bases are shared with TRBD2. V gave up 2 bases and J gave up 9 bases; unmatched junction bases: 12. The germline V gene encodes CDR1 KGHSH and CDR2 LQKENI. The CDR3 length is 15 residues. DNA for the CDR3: TGTGCCAGCTCACCAAACGGGGGGAACCGCTGGGCCCAGTACTTC. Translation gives CASSPNGGNRWAQYF.

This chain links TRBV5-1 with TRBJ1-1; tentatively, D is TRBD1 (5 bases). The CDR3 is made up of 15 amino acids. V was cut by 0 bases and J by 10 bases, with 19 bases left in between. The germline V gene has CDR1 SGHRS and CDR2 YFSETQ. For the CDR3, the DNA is TGCGCCAGCAGCTTGGCCGGGGCAGCTATTATCGGAGCTTTCTTT. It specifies CASSLAGAAIIGAFF. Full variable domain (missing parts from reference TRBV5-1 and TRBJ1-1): KAGVTQTPRYLIKTRGQQVTLSCSPISGHRSVSWYQQTPGQGLQFLFEYFSETQRNKGNFPGRFSGRQFSNSRSEMNVSTLELGDSALYLCASSLAGAAIIGAFFGQGTRLTVV.

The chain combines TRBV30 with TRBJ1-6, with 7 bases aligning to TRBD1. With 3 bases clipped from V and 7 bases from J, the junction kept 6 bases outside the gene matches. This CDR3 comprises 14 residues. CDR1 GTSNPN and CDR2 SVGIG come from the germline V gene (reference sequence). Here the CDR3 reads CAWRMTGRNSPLHF. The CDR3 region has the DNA TGTGCCTGGAGAATGACAGGGAGGAATTCACCCCTCCACTTT.

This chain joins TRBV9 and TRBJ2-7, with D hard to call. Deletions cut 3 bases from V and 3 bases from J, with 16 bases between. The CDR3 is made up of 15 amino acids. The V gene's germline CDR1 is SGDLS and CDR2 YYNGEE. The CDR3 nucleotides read TGTGCCAGCAGCGAGGAACCCCTTTCGAGCTACGAGCAGTACTTC. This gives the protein CASSEEPLSSYEQYF.